This T cell receptor (beta chain) was sequenced in a study of blood T cell repertoires in COVID-19. Per the authors' pipeline: Counts of nucleated cells, estimated from reference gene primer amplification, were obtained. Sequencing used immunoSEQ multiplex PCR; TCRdb keeps in-frame clones, though not all of them. V, J and clone size reflect that table, while D and trimming were determined from the DNA. The table has around 250,000 clones, approximately 82% seen once. The sequencing input was peripheral blood. This receptor was identified in a man aged 25-45 years who had recovered from COVID-19.

CDR3 protein: CASSAGNQRPYGYTF. CDR3 DNA sequence: TGCGCCAGCAGCGCCGGGAACCAGAGACCCTATGGCTACACCTTC. The genes are TRBV5-1 and TRBJ1-2; D is ambiguous. CDR3 length: 15 amino acids. Germline V gives CDR1 SGHRS, CDR2 YFSETQ. V was trimmed by 4 bases and J by 4 bases, leaving 17 bases between them.